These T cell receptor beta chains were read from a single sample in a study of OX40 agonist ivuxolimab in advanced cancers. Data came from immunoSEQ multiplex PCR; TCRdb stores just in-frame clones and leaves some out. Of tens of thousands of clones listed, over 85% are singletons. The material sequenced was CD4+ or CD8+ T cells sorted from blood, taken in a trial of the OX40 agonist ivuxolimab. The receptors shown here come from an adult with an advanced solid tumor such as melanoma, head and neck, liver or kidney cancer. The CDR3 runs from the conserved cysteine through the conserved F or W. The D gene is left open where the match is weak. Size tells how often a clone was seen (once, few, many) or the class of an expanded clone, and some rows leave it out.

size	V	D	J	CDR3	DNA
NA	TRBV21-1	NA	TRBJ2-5	CASSKTGGGRAGNQETQYF	TGTGCCAGCAGCAAAACCGGGGGTGGAAGGGCGGGTAACCAAGAGACCCAGTACTTC
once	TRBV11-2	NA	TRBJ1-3	CASRGRGAGNTIYF	TGTGCCAGCCGCGGACGGGGGGCTGGAAACACCATATATTTT
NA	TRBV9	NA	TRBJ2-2	CASSAAGRTVDLGNTGELFF	TGTGCCAGCAGCGCCGCCGGGAGGACAGTGGATCTGGGTAACACCGGGGAGCTGTTTTTT
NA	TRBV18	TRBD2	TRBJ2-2	CASSEGLASGELFF	TGTGCCAGCTCAGAGGGACTAGCGAGCGGGGAGCTGTTTTTT
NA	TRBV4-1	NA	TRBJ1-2	CASSQASRDGTNYGYTF	TGCGCCAGCAGCCAAGCTTCGAGGGACGGAACTAACTATGGCTACACCTTC
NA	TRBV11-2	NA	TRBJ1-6	CASSLKENSPLHF	TGTGCCAGCAGCTTGAAAGAAAATTCACCCCTCCACTTT
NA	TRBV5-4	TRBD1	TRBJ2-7	CASSFGTGGYEQYF	TGTGCCAGCAGCTTTGGGACAGGGGGCTACGAGCAGTACTTC
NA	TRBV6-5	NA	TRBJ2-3	CASSHSYTDTQYF	TGTGCCAGCAGTCACTCCTACACAGATACGCAGTATTTT
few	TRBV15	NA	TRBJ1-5	CATSRGDHNQPQHF	TGTGCCACCAGCAGGGGGGACCACAATCAGCCCCAGCATTTT
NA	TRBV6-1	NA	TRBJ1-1	CASRPRVDTEAFF	TGTGCCAGCAGACCCAGGGTGGACACTGAAGCTTTCTTT
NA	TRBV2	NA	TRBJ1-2	CASSEARGGLGGYTF	TGTGCCAGCAGTGAAGCAAGGGGGGGCCTGGGCGGCTACACCTTC
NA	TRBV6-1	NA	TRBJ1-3	CASSENGRGGNTIYF	TGTGCCAGCAGTGAAAATGGCCGAGGGGGAAACACCATATATTTT
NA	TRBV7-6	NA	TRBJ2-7	CASSLAEAPSYEQYF	TGTGCCAGCAGCTTAGCTGAGGCCCCCTCCTACGAGCAGTACTTC
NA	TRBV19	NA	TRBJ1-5	CASSIVRQSGQPQHF	TGTGCCAGTAGTATAGTGAGACAGTCGGGACAGCCCCAGCATTTT
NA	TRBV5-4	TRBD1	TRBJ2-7	CASSPTSRQGSYEQYF	TGTGCCAGCAGCCCGACCTCACGACAGGGATCCTACGAGCAGTACTTC
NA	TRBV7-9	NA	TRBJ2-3	CASSLGSQKTDTQYF	TGTGCCAGCAGCTTAGGTTCTCAAAAAACAGATACGCAGTATTTT
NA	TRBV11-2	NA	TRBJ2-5	CASSLDGAQKWETQYF	TGTGCCAGCAGCTTAGACGGGGCCCAAAAGTGGGAGACCCAGTACTTC
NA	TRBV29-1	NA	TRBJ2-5	CSAGPGAVGETQYF	TGCAGCGCCGGCCCGGGGGCCGTTGGGGAGACCCAGTACTTC
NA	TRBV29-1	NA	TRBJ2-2	CSVEGTVITGELFF	TGCAGCGTTGAAGGGACAGTGATCACCGGGGAGCTGTTTTTT
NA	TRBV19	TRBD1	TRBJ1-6	CASRTGGGNSPLHF	TGTGCCAGTCGCACAGGGGGTGGTAATTCACCCCTCCACTTT
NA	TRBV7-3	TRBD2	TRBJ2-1	CASSIGLAGVAEQFF	TGTGCCAGCAGCATCGGACTAGCGGGAGTTGCTGAGCAGTTCTTC
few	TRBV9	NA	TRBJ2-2	CASTQGVGTGELFF	TGTGCCAGCACTCAGGGAGTGGGCACCGGGGAGCTGTTTTTT
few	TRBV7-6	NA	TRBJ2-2	CASSLGANTGELFF	TGTGCCAGCAGCCTCGGGGCGAACACCGGGGAGCTGTTTTTT
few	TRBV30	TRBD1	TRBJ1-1	CAWTVVTGGTEAFF	TGTGCCTGGACCGTCGTAACAGGGGGGACTGAAGCTTTCTTT
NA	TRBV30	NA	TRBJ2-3	CAWSPLAPDTQYF	TGTGCCTGGAGTCCCCTAGCCCCAGATACGCAGTATTTT
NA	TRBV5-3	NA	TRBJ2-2	CAQKLGTGTKTTGELFF	TGTGCCCAGAAGCTTGGGACCGGGACAAAAACCACCGGGGAGCTGTTTTTT
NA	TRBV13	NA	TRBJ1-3	CASSLGRQISGNTIYF	TGTGCCAGCAGCTTAGGCCGCCAGATCTCTGGAAACACCATATATTTT
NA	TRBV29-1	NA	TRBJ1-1	CSVAAGRRNTEAFF	TGCAGCGTTGCTGCGGGACGGCGGAACACTGAAGCTTTCTTT
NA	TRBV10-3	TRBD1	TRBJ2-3	CAISAGTGSKDTQYF	TGTGCCATCAGTGCAGGGACAGGGAGCAAGGATACGCAGTATTTT
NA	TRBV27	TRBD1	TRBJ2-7	CASSLSGQGWSYEQYF	TGTGCCAGCAGTTTATCGGGACAGGGGTGGTCCTACGAGCAGTACTTC
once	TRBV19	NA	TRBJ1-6	CASSHTGGIYNSPLHF	TGTGCCAGTAGTCATACGGGGGGGATCTATAATTCACCCCTCCACTTT
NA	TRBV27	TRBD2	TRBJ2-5	CTSSLFGTSGSRETQYF	TGTACCAGCAGTTTATTCGGGACTAGCGGGAGTCGAGAGACCCAGTACTTC
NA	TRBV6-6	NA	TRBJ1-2	CASSYSPGSGGYTF	TGTGCCAGCAGTTACTCACCAGGGAGTGGAGGCTACACCTTC
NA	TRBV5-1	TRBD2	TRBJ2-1	CASSLALGRAYNEQFF	TGCGCCAGCAGCTTGGCTTTAGGGAGGGCCTACAATGAGCAGTTCTTC